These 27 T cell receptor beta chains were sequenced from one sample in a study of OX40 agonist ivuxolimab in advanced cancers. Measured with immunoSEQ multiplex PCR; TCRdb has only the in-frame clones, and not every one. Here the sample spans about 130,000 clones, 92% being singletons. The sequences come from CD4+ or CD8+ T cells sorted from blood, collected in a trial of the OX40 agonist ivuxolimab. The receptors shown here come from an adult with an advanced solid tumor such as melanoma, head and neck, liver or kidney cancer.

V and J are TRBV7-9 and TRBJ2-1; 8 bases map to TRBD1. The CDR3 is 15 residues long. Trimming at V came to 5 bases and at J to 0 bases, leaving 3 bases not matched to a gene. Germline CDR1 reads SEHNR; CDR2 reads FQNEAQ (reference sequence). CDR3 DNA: TGTGCCAGCAGCATCGACAGGGGCTCCTACAATGAGCAGTTCTTC. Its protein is CASSIDRGSYNEQFF. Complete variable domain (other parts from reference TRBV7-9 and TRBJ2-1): DTGVSQNPRHKITKRGQNVTFRCDPISEHNRLYWYRQTLGQGPEFLTYFQNEAQLEKSRLLSDRFSAERPKGSFSTLEIQRTEQGDSAMYLCASSIDRGSYNEQFFGPGTRLTVL.

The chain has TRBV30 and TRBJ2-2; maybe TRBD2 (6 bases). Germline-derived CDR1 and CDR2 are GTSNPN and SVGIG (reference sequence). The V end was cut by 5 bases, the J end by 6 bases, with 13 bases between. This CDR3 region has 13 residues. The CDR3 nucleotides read TGTGCCTGGGTTCGACTAGAGGCCGGGGAGCTGTTTTTT. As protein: CAWVRLEAGELFF.

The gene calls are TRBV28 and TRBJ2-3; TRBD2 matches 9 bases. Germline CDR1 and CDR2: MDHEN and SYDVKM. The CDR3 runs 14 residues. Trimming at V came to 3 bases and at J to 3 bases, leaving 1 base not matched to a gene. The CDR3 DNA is TGTGCCAGCAGTTTTCTAGCGGGAACAGATACGCAGTATTTT. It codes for CASSFLAGTDTQYF.

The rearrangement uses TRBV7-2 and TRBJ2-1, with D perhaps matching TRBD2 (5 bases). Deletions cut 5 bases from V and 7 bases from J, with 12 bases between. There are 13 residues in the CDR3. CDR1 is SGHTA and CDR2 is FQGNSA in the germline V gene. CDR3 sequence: CASSRTDFNEQFF. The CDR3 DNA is TGTGCCAGCAGCAGGACGGACTTTAATGAGCAGTTCTTC.

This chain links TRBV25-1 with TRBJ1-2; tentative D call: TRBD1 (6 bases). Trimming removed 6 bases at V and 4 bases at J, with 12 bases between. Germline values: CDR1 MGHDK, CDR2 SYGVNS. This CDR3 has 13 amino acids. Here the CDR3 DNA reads TGTGCCAGCAGCGTGACAGGACTCTATGGCTACACCTTC. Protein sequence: CASSVTGLYGYTF.

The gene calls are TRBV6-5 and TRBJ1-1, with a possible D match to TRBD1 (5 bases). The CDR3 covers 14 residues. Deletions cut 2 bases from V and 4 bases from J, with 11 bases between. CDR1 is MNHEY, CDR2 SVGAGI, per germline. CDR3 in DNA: TGTGCCAGCAGTTACCGGGGCAGGGTCACTGAAGCTTTCTTT. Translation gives CASSYRGRVTEAFF.

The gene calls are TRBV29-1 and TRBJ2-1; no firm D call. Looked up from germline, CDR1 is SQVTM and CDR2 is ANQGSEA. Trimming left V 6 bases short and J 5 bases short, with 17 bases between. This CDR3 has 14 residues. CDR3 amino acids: CSVDRTQSNNEQFF. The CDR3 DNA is TGCAGCGTAGACCGTACCCAGTCCAACAATGAGCAGTTCTTC.

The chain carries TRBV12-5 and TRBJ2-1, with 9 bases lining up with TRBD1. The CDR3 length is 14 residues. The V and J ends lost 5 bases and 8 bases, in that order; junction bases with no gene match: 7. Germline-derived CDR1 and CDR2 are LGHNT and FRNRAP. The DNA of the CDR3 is TGTGCTAGTGGTCCAGGACAGGGGTGGGATGAGCAGTTCTTC. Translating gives CASGPGQGWDEQFF.

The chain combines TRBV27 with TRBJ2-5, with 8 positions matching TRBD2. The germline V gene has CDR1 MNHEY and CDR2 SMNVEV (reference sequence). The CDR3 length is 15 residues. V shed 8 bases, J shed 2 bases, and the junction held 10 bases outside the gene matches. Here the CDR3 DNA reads TGTGCCAGCTGCAGCGTCACTAGCGGACAAGAGACCCAGTACTTC. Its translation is CASCSVTSGQETQYF.

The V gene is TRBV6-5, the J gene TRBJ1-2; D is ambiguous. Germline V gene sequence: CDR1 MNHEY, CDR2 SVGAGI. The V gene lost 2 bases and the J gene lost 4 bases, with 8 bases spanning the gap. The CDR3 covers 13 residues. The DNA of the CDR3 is TGTGCCAGCAGTTACCGGGCCACCTATGGCTACACCTTC. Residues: CASSYRATYGYTF.

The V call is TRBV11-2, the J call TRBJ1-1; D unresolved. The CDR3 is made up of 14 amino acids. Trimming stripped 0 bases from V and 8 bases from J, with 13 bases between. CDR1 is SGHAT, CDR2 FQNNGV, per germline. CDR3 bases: TGTGCCAGCAGCTTAGAAGGAGGGAGGGCCGAAGCTTTCTTT. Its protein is CASSLEGGRAEAFF.

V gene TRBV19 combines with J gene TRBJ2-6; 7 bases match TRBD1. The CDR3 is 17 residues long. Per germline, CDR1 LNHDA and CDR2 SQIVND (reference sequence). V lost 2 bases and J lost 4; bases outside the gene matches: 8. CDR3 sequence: CASSIRGDRDGANVLTF. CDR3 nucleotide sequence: TGTGCCAGTAGTATAAGGGGAGACAGGGACGGGGCCAACGTCCTGACTTTC.

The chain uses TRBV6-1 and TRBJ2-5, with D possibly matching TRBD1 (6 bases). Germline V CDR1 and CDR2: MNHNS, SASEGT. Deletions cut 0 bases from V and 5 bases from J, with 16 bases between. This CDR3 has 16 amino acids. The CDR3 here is CASSEAGQGWVETQYF. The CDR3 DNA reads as TGTGCCAGCAGTGAAGCAGGGCAGGGGTGGGTCGAGACCCAGTACTTC.

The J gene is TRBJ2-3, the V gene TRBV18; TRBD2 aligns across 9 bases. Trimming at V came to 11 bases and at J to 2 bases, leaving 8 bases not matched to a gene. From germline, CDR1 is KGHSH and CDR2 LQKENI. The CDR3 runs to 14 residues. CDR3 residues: CAGRLAANTDTQYF. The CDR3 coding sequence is TGTGCCGGCAGACTAGCGGCCAACACAGATACGCAGTATTTT. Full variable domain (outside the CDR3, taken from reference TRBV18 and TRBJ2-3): NAGVMQNPRHLVRRRGQEARLRCSPMKGHSHVYWYRQLPEEGLKFMVYLQKENIIDESGMPKERFSAEFPKEGPSILRIQQVVRGDSAAYFCAGRLAANTDTQYFGPGTRLTVL.

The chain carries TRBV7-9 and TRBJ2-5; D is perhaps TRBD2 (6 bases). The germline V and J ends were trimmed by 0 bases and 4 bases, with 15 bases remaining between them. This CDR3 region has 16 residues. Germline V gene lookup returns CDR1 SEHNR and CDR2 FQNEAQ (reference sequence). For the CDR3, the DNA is TGTGCCAGCAGCTTAGCGGAGGGGAGTTGGAGAGAGACCCAGTACTTC. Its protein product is CASSLAEGSWRETQYF. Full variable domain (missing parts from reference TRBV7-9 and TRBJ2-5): DTGVSQNPRHKITKRGQNVTFRCDPISEHNRLYWYRQTLGQGPEFLTYFQNEAQLEKSRLLSDRFSAERPKGSFSTLEIQRTEQGDSAMYLCASSLAEGSWRETQYFGPGTRLLVL.

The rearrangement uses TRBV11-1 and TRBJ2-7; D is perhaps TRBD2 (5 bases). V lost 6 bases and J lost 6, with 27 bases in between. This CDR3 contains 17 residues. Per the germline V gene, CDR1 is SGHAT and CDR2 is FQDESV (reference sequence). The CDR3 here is CASRLTFTDGLLSEQYF. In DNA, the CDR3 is TGTGCCAGCAGGCTCACGTTCACGGACGGACTTTTAAGCGAGCAGTACTTC. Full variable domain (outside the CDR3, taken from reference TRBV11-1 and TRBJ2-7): EAEVAQSPRYKITEKSQAVAFWCDPISGHATLYWYRQILGQGPELLVQFQDESVVDDSQLPKDRFSAERLKGVDSTLKIQPAELGDSAMYLCASRLTFTDGLLSEQYFGPGTRLTVT.

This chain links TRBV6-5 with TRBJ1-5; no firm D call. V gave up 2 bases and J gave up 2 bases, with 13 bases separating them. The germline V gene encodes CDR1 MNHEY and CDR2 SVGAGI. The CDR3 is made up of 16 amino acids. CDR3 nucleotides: TGTGCCAGCAGTTACAAGGGCGGTACAGGCAATCAGCCCCAGCATTTT. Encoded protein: CASSYKGGTGNQPQHF.

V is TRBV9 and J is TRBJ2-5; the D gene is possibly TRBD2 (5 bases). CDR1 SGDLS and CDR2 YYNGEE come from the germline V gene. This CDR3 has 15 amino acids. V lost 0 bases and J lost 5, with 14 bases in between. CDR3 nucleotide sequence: TGTGCCAGCAGCGTAGCCGAGGGAGTAAGGGAGACCCAGTACTTC. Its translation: CASSVAEGVRETQYF.

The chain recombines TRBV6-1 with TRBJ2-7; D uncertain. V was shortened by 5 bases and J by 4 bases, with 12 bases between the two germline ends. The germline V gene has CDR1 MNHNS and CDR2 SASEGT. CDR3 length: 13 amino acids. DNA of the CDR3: TGTGCCAGCAGTCAGGCTCGGTCTTACGAGCAGTACTTC. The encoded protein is CASSQARSYEQYF.

CDR3 residues: CASSKRGSGANVLTF. The CDR3 DNA reads as TGTGCCAGCAGTAAACGGGGGTCAGGGGCCAACGTCCTGACTTTC. The chain uses TRBV28 and TRBJ2-6; TRBD2 is a possible D gene (6 bases). V was trimmed by 5 bases and J by 4 bases, leaving 12 bases between them. The germline V gene has CDR1 MDHEN and CDR2 SYDVKM. This CDR3 is 15 amino acids long. The variable domain in full, completed from reference TRBV28 and TRBJ2-6, reads DVKVTQSSRYLVKRTGEKVFLECVQDMDHENMFWYRQDPGLGLRLIYFSYDVKMKEKGDIPEGYSVSREKKERFSLILESASTNQTSMYLCASSKRGSGANVLTFGAGSRLTVL.

In DNA form, the CDR3 reads TGTGCCAGCAGCTTAGAAATCTATGGCTACACCTTC. This translates into CASSLEIYGYTF. The chain links TRBV13 to TRBJ1-2; D gene unclear. CDR1 is PRHDT, CDR2 FYEKMQ, per germline (reference sequence). This CDR3 spans 12 amino acids. V was shortened by 1 base and J by 4 bases, with 4 bases between the two germline ends. Drawing the rest from reference TRBV13 and TRBJ1-2, the complete variable domain is AAGVIQSPRHLIKEKRETATLKCYPIPRHDTVYWYQQGPGQDPQFLISFYEKMQSDKGSIPDRFSAQQFSDYHSELNMSSLELGDSALYFCASSLEIYGYTFGSGTRLTVV.

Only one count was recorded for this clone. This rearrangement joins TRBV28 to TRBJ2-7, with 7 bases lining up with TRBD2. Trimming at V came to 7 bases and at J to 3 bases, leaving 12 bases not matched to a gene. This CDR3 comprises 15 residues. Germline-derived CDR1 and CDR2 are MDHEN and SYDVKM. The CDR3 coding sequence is TGTGCCAGCACCCCATGGGGGGAGGGGAACTACGAGCAGTACTTC. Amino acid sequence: CASTPWGEGNYEQYF.

Here the CDR3 reads CATIAGGGNEQFF. Here the CDR3 DNA reads TGTGCCACTATAGCGGGAGGCGGTAATGAGCAGTTCTTC. The rearrangement links TRBV19 to TRBJ2-1; 10 bases fit TRBD2. This CDR3 has 13 residues. Germline assignment: CDR1 LNHDA and CDR2 SQIVND (reference sequence). V trimming: 10 bases; J trimming: 7 bases; junction bases outside the gene matches: 7.

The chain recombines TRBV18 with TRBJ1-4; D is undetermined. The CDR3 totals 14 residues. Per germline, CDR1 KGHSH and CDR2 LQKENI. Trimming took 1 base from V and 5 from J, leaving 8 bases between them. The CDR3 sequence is CASSPRTVNEKLFF. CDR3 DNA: TGTGCCAGCTCACCACGGACGGTGAATGAAAAACTGTTTTTT. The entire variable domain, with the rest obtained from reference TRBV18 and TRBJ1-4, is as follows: NAGVMQNPRHLVRRRGQEARLRCSPMKGHSHVYWYRQLPEEGLKFMVYLQKENIIDESGMPKERFSAEFPKEGPSILRIQQVVRGDSAAYFCASSPRTVNEKLFFGSGTQLSVL.

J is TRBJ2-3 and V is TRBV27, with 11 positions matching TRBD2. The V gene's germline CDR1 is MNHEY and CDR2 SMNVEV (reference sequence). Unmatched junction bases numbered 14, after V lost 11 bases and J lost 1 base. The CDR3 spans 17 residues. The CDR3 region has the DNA TGTGCCGGCCGTTCTCTTTATAGCGGGAGGGGCACAGATACGCAGTATTTT. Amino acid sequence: CAGRSLYSGRGTDTQYF.

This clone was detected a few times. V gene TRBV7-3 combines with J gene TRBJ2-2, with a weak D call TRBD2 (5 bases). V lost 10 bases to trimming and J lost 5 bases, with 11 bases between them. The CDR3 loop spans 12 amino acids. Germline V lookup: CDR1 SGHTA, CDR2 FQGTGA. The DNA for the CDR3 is TGTGCCACGAGGGCGAGGACCGGGGAGCTGTTTTTT. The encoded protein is CATRARTGELFF.

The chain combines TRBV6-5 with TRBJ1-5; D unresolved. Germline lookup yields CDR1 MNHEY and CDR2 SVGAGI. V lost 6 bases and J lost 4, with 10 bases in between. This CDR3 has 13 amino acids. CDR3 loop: CASSPDGNQPQHF. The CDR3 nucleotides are TGTGCCAGCAGCCCCGACGGGAATCAGCCCCAGCATTTT.